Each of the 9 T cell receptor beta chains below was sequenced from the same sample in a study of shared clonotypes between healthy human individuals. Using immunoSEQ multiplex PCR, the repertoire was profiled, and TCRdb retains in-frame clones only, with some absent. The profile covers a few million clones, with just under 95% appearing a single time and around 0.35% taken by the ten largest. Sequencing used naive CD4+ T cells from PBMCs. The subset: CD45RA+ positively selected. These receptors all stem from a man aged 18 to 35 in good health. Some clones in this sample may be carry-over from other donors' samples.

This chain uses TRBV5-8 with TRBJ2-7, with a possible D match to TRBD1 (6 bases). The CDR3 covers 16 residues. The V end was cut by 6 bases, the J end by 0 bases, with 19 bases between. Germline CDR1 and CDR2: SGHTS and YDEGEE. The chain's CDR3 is CASTGVLRTPSYEQYF. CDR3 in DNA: TGTGCCAGCACAGGGGTCCTGCGGACACCCTCCTACGAGCAGTACTTC.

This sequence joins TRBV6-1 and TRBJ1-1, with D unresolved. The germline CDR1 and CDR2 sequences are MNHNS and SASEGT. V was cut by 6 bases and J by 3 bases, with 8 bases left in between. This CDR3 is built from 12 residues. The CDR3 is CASSGQHTEAFF. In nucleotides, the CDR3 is TGTGCCAGCAGCGGTCAGCACACTGAAGCTTTCTTT.

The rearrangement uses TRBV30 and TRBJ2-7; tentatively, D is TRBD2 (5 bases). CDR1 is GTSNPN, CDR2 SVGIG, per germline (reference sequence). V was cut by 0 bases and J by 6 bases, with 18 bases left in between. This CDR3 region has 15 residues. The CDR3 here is CAWSVLDGMTSEQYF. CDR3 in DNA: TGTGCCTGGAGTGTACTAGACGGAATGACAAGCGAGCAGTACTTC. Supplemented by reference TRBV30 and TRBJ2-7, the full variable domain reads SQTIHQWPATLVQPVGSPLSLECTVEGTSNPNLYWYRQAAGRGLQLLFYSVGIGQISSEVPQNLSASRPQDRQFILSSKKLLLSDSGFYLCAWSVLDGMTSEQYFGPGTRLTVT.

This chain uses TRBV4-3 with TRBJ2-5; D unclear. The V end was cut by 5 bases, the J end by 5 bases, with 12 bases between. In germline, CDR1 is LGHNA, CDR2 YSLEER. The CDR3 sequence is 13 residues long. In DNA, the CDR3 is TGCGCCAGCAGCAAAGTCATAAGGGAGACCCAGTACTTC. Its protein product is CASSKVIRETQYF.

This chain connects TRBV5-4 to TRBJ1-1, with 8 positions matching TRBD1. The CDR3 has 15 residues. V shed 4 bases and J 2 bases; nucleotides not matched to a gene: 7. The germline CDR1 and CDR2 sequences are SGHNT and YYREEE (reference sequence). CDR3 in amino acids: CASSGGQGTNTEAFF. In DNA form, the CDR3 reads TGTGCCAGCAGCGGTGGACAGGGCACAAACACTGAAGCTTTCTTT.

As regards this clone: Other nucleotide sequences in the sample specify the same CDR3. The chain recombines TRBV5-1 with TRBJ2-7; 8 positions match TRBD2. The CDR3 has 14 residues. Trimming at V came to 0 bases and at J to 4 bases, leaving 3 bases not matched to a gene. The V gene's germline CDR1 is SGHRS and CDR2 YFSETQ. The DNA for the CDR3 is TGCGCCAGCAGCTTGGGACTAGCGACTTACGAGCAGTACTTC. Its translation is CASSLGLATYEQYF.

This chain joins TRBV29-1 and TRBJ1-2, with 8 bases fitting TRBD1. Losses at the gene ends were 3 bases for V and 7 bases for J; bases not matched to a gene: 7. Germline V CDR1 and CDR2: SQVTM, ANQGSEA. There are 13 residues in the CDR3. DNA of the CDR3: TGCAGCGTTGATAGCCAGGGGGCAGGTGGCTACACCTTC. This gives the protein CSVDSQGAGGYTF.

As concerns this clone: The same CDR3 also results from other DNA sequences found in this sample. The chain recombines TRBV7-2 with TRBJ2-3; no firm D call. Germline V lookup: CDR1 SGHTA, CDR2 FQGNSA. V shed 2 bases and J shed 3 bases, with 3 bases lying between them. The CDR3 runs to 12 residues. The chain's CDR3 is CASSLYTDTQYF. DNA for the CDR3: TGTGCCAGCAGCTTATATACAGATACGCAGTATTTT.

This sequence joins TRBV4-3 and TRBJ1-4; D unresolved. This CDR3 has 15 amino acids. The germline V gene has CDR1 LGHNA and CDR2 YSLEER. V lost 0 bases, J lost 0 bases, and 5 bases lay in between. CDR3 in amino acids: CASSQDRPTNEKLFF. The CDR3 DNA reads TGCGCCAGCAGCCAAGACAGACCAACTAATGAAAAACTGTTTTTT.